The rows below give T cell receptor beta chains drawn from one sample of a study of T cell responses to AZD1222 COVID-19 vaccine. Assay: immunoSEQ multiplex PCR; the TCRdb copy retains only in-frame clones and omits some. Here the sample spans just under 90,000 clones, approximately 85% being singletons. The material sequenced was peripheral blood, taken on day 0 of AZD1222 vaccination. These receptors were obtained from an adult in good health. CDR3s include the opening cysteine and the closing phenylalanine or tryptophan. D genes are given only for firm matches.

D gene	V gene	J gene	CDR3 DNA	CDR3 protein
-	TRBV7-6	TRBJ2-7	TGTGCCAGCAGCGCCACCGGCGGGGCCTCCTACGAGCAGTACTTC	CASSATGGASYEQYF
-	TRBV7-2	TRBJ2-3	TGTGCCAGCAGCTTAAGATTAGTGGATACGCAGTATTTT	CASSLRLVDTQYF
TRBD2	TRBV5-1	TRBJ2-1	TGCGCCAGCAGCAAGGGACTAGCGGGAGGACAACGACCAGATTACAATGAGCAGTTCTTC	CASSKGLAGGQRPDYNEQFF
-	TRBV28	TRBJ2-1	TGTGCCAGCAGTCCCACAGGGAGCTCCTACAATGAGCAGTTCTTC	CASSPTGSSYNEQFF
-	TRBV9	TRBJ2-4	TGTGCCAGCTCTAGAGAGACTGAATTTGCCAAAAACATTCAGTACTTC	CASSRETEFAKNIQYF
-	TRBV7-6	TRBJ2-7	TGTGCCAGCAGCTTAGAACAGGCACATTCCTACGAGCAGTACTTC	CASSLEQAHSYEQYF
TRBD2	TRBV19	TRBJ2-7	TGTGCCAGTGCCCCCGGGCGGGGGAGAGGTCTAAGCTCCTACGAGCAGTACTTC	CASAPGRGRGLSSYEQYF
-	TRBV28	TRBJ1-4	TGTGCCAGCAGTCCCGGACAGTCTAATCGTGAAAAACTGTTTTTT	CASSPGQSNREKLFF
-	TRBV27	TRBJ1-4	TGTGCCAGCACGATCAACCCAGGGGCGATCAATGAAAAACTGTTTTTT	CASTINPGAINEKLFF
-	TRBV21-1	TRBJ2-5	TGTGCCAGCAGGGGTGTAGCGGCCCAAGAGACCCAGTACTTC	CASRGVAAQETQYF
TRBD1	TRBV28	TRBJ1-2	TGTGCCAGCAGGACCGACAGGGCTGGTGGCTACACCTTC	CASRTDRAGGYTF
TRBD2	TRBV11-2	TRBJ2-4	TGTGCCAGCAGCTCGATATCCGGGACTAGCGCGGGCATTCAGTACTTC	CASSSISGTSAGIQYF
-	TRBV7-8	TRBJ1-5	TGTGCCAGCAGCTATGACAGTACCCGGCCCCAGCATTTT	CASSYDSTRPQHF
-	TRBV27	TRBJ1-5	TGTGCCAGCAGTCCGTGGTCGGTCGCTGGCGGCAATCAGCCCCAGCATTTT	CASSPWSVAGGNQPQHF
TRBD2	TRBV28	TRBJ2-1	TGTGCCAGCAGTTTATGGACTAGCGGTTCGAGGGAGCAGTTCTTC	CASSLWTSGSREQFF